This entry lists 21 T cell receptor beta chains sequenced from one sample in a study of shared clonotypes between healthy human individuals. TCRdb keeps only in-frame clones here, not all; method: immunoSEQ multiplex PCR. The table lists around 600,000 clones, more than 95% of them singletons. The sample comprised naive CD4+ T cells sorted from blood. The subset is: CD45RA+ positively selected. The receptors come from a woman in her 30s in good health.

The chain uses TRBV6-5 and TRBJ2-7; no clear D gene. CDR3 length equals 13 residues. V lost 0 bases to trimming and J lost 1 base, with 4 bases between them. Germline loops: CDR1 MNHEY, CDR2 SVGAGI. The CDR3 DNA reads as TGTGCCAGCAGTTACTCCGGATCCTACGAGCAGTACTTC. Translated: CASSYSGSYEQYF.

V usage is TRBV19 and J usage is TRBJ1-1; D is perhaps TRBD1 (6 bases). Trimming removed 10 bases from V and 1 base from J, with 13 bases in between. There are 13 residues in the CDR3. The germline V gene encodes CDR1 LNHDA and CDR2 SQIVND (reference sequence). The CDR3 spells CAMKRGQNTEAFF. DNA of the CDR3: TGTGCCATGAAAAGGGGACAGAACACTGAAGCTTTCTTT.

This rearrangement joins TRBV6-4 to TRBJ1-3, with a possible D match to TRBD1 (5 bases). Germline V gives CDR1 MRHNA, CDR2 SNTAGT. This CDR3 spans 15 amino acids. V lost 5 bases to trimming and J lost 0 bases, with 11 bases between them. CDR3 nucleotide sequence: TGTGCCAGCAGTACACAGGCCTACTCTGGAAACACCATATATTTT. Translated: CASSTQAYSGNTIYF.

The chain links TRBV5-1 to TRBJ2-3; a possible D gene is TRBD2 (5 bases). The CDR3 loop spans 14 amino acids. The germline V and J ends were trimmed by 4 bases and 6 bases, with 15 bases remaining between them. Germline values: CDR1 SGHRS, CDR2 YFSETQ. The CDR3 here is CASSIVGSGDTQYF. CDR3 DNA: TGCGCCAGCAGCATCGTAGGTTCGGGGGATACGCAGTATTTT.

This chain links TRBV10-3 with TRBJ2-7, with 11 bases matching TRBD2. Trimming took 4 bases from V and 6 from J; bases not matched to a gene: 11. The CDR3 totals 16 residues. Germline CDR1 and CDR2: ENHRY and SYGVKD. CDR3 sequence reads: CAISGFVAGGPVEQYF. The CDR3 coding sequence is TGTGCCATCAGTGGTTTCGTAGCGGGAGGGCCGGTCGAGCAGTACTTC.

In nucleotides, the CDR3 is TGTGCCAGCAGCGCGAGCGGGCAGGGTGGTACCGGGGAGCTGTTTTTT. Translation: CASSASGQGGTGELFF. The chain combines TRBV7-6 with TRBJ2-2; TRBD2 is a possible D gene (6 bases). The V gene lost 5 bases and the J gene lost 5 bases, with 18 bases spanning the gap. CDR1 is SGHVS and CDR2 is FNYEAQ in the germline V gene. The CDR3 loop spans 16 amino acids.

The genes are TRBV28 and TRBJ1-1, with D uncertain. With 6 bases removed from V and 3 bases from J, the gap between germline ends came to 11 bases. The CDR3 loop spans 13 amino acids. Germline V CDR1 and CDR2: MDHEN, SYDVKM. The CDR3 sequence is CASRGRGDTEAFF. The CDR3 region has the DNA TGTGCCAGCAGGGGGAGAGGAGACACTGAAGCTTTCTTT.

This sequence joins TRBV28 and TRBJ2-7, with D possibly TRBD1 on 5 matching bases. V was shortened by 2 bases and J by 2 bases, with 10 bases between the two germline ends. The CDR3 length is 14 residues. Germline assignment: CDR1 MDHEN and CDR2 SYDVKM. The CDR3 DNA follows: TGTGCCAGCAGTTTACAGGGTGGACCCTACGAGCAGTACTTC. Amino acid sequence: CASSLQGGPYEQYF.

The chain recombines TRBV5-4 with TRBJ2-5; weak D call: TRBD2 (6 bases). The tail of the sequence fits TRBJ2-7 better, so the J call may be wrong. The length of the CDR3 is 15 residues. Germline CDR1 SGHNT, CDR2 YYREEE (reference sequence). The CDR3 nucleotides are TGTGCCAGCAGCTTGGTGTCTTCGGGAGCCTACGAGCAGTACTTC. Translation gives CASSLVSSGAYEQYF.

The genes are TRBV6-6 and TRBJ2-3; 9 positions agree with TRBD2. The junction had 4 bases not matched to a gene; V was cut back by 6 bases and J by 0 bases. The CDR3 covers 15 residues. Germline V gene sequence: CDR1 MNHNY, CDR2 SVGAGI (reference sequence). The CDR3 region has the DNA TGTGCCAGCAGCTTTACTAGCGGGAGCACAGATACGCAGTATTTT. Translated: CASSFTSGSTDTQYF.

The chain combines TRBV29-1 with TRBJ1-4; TRBD1 matches 8 bases. The V segment lost 7 bases and the J segment 7 bases; nucleotides outside the gene matches: 8. This CDR3 spans 13 amino acids. Germline V gene lookup returns CDR1 SQVTM and CDR2 ANQGSEA. CDR3 in DNA: TGCAGCGCCCTGGACAGGGAGGGTGAAAAACTGTTTTTT. Its protein is CSALDREGEKLFF.

CDR3 sequence reads: CASSSGGTGSNIQYF. The CDR3 DNA follows: TGCGCCAGCAGCTCGGGCGGGACAGGGTCGAACATTCAGTACTTC. This rearrangement joins TRBV5-1 to TRBJ2-4; TRBD1 matches 9 bases. CDR1 SGHRS and CDR2 YFSETQ come from the germline V gene. CDR3 length: 15 residues. Trimming took 3 bases from V and 7 from J; bases not matched to a gene: 8.

The J gene is TRBJ2-1, the V gene TRBV9; 12 nucleotides agree with TRBD2. Germline CDR1 reads SGDLS; CDR2 reads YYNGEE. V trimming: 4 bases; J trimming: 5 bases; junction bases outside the gene matches: 7. This CDR3 has 16 residues. As DNA, the CDR3 is TGTGCCAGCAGCTCCCGTGGACTAGCGGGAAACAATGAGCAGTTCTTC. Protein sequence: CASSSRGLAGNNEQFF.

The genes are TRBV18 and TRBJ2-7; D remains ambiguous. Germline V gene sequence: CDR1 KGHSH, CDR2 LQKENI. The CDR3 spans 12 residues. V lost 0 bases and J lost 3, with 3 bases in between. CDR3 sequence: CASSPPGYEQYF. CDR3 sequence (DNA): TGTGCCAGCTCACCACCGGGCTACGAGCAGTACTTC.

V and J are TRBV28 and TRBJ2-3, with 14 bases matching TRBD2. Germline assignment: CDR1 MDHEN and CDR2 SYDVKM. This CDR3 region has 15 residues. The V and J ends lost 6 bases and 5 bases, in that order; junction bases with no gene match: 4. CDR3 in DNA: TGTGCCAGCAGGACTAGCGGGAGGGCCCAAGATACGCAGTATTTT. It encodes CASRTSGRAQDTQYF.

The chain combines TRBV5-4 with TRBJ2-2; the match to TRBD2 covers 14 bases. CDR1 is SGHNT, CDR2 YYREEE, per germline (reference sequence). The CDR3 consists of 18 residues. With V trimmed by 0 bases and J by 4 bases, 5 bases remained unmatched. The chain's CDR3 is CASSLGLAGGLGTGELFF. The CDR3 DNA is TGTGCCAGCAGCTTGGGACTAGCGGGAGGGCTGGGCACCGGGGAGCTGTTTTTT. Full variable domain (rest looked up from reference TRBV5-4 and TRBJ2-2): ETGVTQSPTHLIKTRGQQVTLRCSSQSGHNTVSWYQQALGQGPQFIFQYYREEENGRGNFPPRFSGLQFPNYSSELNVNALELDDSALYLCASSLGLAGGLGTGELFFGEGSRLTVL.

V usage is TRBV27 and J usage is TRBJ2-3, with D uncertain. V gave up 4 bases and J gave up 2 bases, with 10 bases separating them. Germline CDR1 MNHEY, CDR2 SMNVEV (reference sequence). The CDR3 loop spans 14 amino acids. CDR3 sequence (DNA): TGTGCCAGCAGTTCTTCACGAAACACAGATACGCAGTATTTT. Translated, it gives CASSSSRNTDTQYF.

V and J are TRBV10-1 and TRBJ2-7; 8 bases fit TRBD1. This CDR3 region has 16 residues. Trimming took 2 bases from V and 1 from J; bases not matched to a gene: 7. The germline V gene has CDR1 WNHNN and CDR2 SYGVQD (reference sequence). CDR3 in amino acids: CASSEKLGTGSYEQYF. The CDR3 DNA sequence: TGCGCCAGCAGTGAGAAACTCGGGACAGGTTCCTACGAGCAGTACTTC.

The V and J genes are TRBV27 and TRBJ1-1; D is perhaps TRBD1 (6 bases). The V gene's germline CDR1 is MNHEY and CDR2 SMNVEV (reference sequence). CDR3 size: 14 residues. The V gene lost 6 bases and the J gene lost 3 bases, with 14 bases spanning the gap. CDR3 region: CASRLQGEDTEAFF. The CDR3 DNA is TGTGCCAGCAGGCTACAGGGAGAGGACACTGAAGCTTTCTTT.

About this clone itself: This sample also contains other DNA sequences that code for the same CDR3. The V gene is TRBV7-9, the J gene TRBJ1-1; perhaps TRBD1 as D (5 bases). V lost 3 bases and J 5 bases, leaving 16 bases between the germline ends. Per germline, CDR1 SEHNR and CDR2 FQNEAQ (reference sequence). The CDR3 length is 15 residues. Written as DNA, the CDR3 is TGTGCCAGCAGCTTGTCCAGTCAGGGAACGACTGAAGCTTTCTTT. Its translation is CASSLSSQGTTEAFF.

In nucleotides, the CDR3 is TGTGCCAGCAGTCATATGGGGGCGGGAGTATACGAGCAGTACTTC. It encodes CASSHMGAGVYEQYF. The V gene is TRBV28, the J gene TRBJ2-7; D is perhaps TRBD2 (7 bases). V was pared by 5 bases and J by 4 bases, with 18 bases between. Germline values: CDR1 MDHEN, CDR2 SYDVKM. This CDR3 comprises 15 residues. Full variable domain (missing parts from reference TRBV28 and TRBJ2-7): DVKVTQSSRYLVKRTGEKVFLECVQDMDHENMFWYRQDPGLGLRLIYFSYDVKMKEKGDIPEGYSVSREKKERFSLILESASTNQTSMYLCASSHMGAGVYEQYFGPGTRLTVT.